A selection of T cell receptor beta chains follows, all from one sample in a study of OX40 agonist ivuxolimab in advanced cancers. The method was immunoSEQ multiplex PCR; TCRdb's version includes in-frame clones alone and lacks a portion of them. The profile shows approximately 90,000 clones, roughly 89% of them singletons. This specimen consisted of CD4+ or CD8+ T cells sorted from blood, obtained in a trial of the OX40 agonist ivuxolimab. These receptors were collected from an adult with an advanced solid tumor such as melanoma, head and neck, liver or kidney cancer. Each CDR3 is given with its conserved first and last residue. A D gene is named only where the DNA matches it firmly. Clone size is not always given. Where it is, it says once, few, many or a class for expanded clones.

clone_size	j_call	d_call	v_call	cdr3_nt	cdr3_aa
once	TRBJ1-3	NA	TRBV5-1	TGCGCCAGCAGCTTGGAATCGACCGGACACACCATATATTTT	CASSLESTGHTIYF
once	TRBJ1-2	TRBD1	TRBV10-3	TGTGCCATCAGTGACTCACAGGGGAGGGATGGCTACACCTTC	CAISDSQGRDGYTF
NA	TRBJ2-5	NA	TRBV6-6	TGTGCCAGCAGTCCCCCGCCCGCGACTAGGAGAGAGACCCAGTACTTC	CASSPPPATRRETQYF
NA	TRBJ2-3	TRBD1	TRBV19	TGTGCCAGTAGTAGACAGGGAAATCGAGTTACGCAGTATTTT	CASSRQGNRVTQYF
NA	TRBJ2-1	NA	TRBV7-6	TGTGCCAGCAGCCCCCATAGCGGGTCCAGGGGGAGTGAGCAGTTCTTC	CASSPHSGSRGSEQFF
NA	TRBJ1-1	NA	TRBV7-2	TGTGCCAGCAGCTTAGGGCCACTGGAGAACACTGAAGCTTTCTTT	CASSLGPLENTEAFF
NA	TRBJ2-7	NA	TRBV27	TGTGCCAGCAGTTCTAGCCAAACAGTCTACGAGCAGTACTTC	CASSSSQTVYEQYF
NA	TRBJ2-1	TRBD2	TRBV29-1	TGCAGCGTTGAAGGCGGGAGGGTGAATGAGCAGTTCTTC	CSVEGGRVNEQFF
NA	TRBJ2-2	TRBD1	TRBV30	TGTGCCTGGAAACCAGGGGGACACCTCACTATTTCCGGGGAGCTGTTTTTT	CAWKPGGHLTISGELFF
NA	TRBJ2-7	NA	TRBV25-1	TGTGCCAGCAGTGAGCCTAGGACCCTGGAGGAAGAGCAGTACTTC	CASSEPRTLEEEQYF
NA	TRBJ2-4	NA	TRBV4-3	TGCGCCAGCAGCCAAGATACTGAAGGGAACATTCAGTACTTC	CASSQDTEGNIQYF
NA	TRBJ2-7	NA	TRBV6-5	TGTGCCAGCAGTCGGCAGGGGAGGGCCTCCTACGAGCAGTACTTC	CASSRQGRASYEQYF
NA	TRBJ1-1	NA	TRBV7-9	TGTGCCAGCAGCGCGACGGACAGATTGAACACTGAAGCTTTCTTT	CASSATDRLNTEAFF
NA	TRBJ2-7	TRBD2	TRBV27	TGTGCCAGCAGGGCGTACCGGGAGGGCCCCCACGAGCAGTACTTC	CASRAYREGPHEQYF
NA	TRBJ1-1	NA	TRBV13	TGTGCCAGCACCAAGGCGGGGGCTGAAGCTTTCTTT	CASTKAGAEAFF
NA	TRBJ2-7	NA	TRBV4-1	TGCGCCAGCAGCCATAATTGGAGCCCCTACGAGCAGTACTTC	CASSHNWSPYEQYF
NA	TRBJ2-1	TRBD1	TRBV4-1	TGCGCCAGCAGCCATGCGACAGGGGGCGTCGTTTACTACAATGAGCAGTTCTTC	CASSHATGGVVYYNEQFF
NA	TRBJ2-3	NA	TRBV9	TGTGCCAGCAGCGTGGGGGATTTCCCAGGGGCAGATACGCAGTATTTT	CASSVGDFPGADTQYF
NA	TRBJ1-3	NA	TRBV7-3	TGTGCCAGCAGCTTAAGCGGCTCTGGAAACACCATATATTTT	CASSLSGSGNTIYF
NA	TRBJ1-5	NA	TRBV4-3	TGCGCCAGCAGCCAAGACCTCCACGGAGGATATAGCAATCAGCCCCAGCATTTT	CASSQDLHGGYSNQPQHF
NA	TRBJ2-7	TRBD2	TRBV19	TGTGCCAGTAGTACCTCCGGGACTAGCGGGGGCACCTACGAGCAGTACTTC	CASSTSGTSGGTYEQYF
few	TRBJ2-7	NA	TRBV7-8	TGTGCCAGCAGCTCCTATTACGAGCAGTACTTC	CASSSYYEQYF
NA	TRBJ2-1	NA	TRBV7-9	TGTGCCAGCCCAGGAGAGGGAAGGACCTACAATGAGCAGTTCTTC	CASPGEGRTYNEQFF
NA	TRBJ1-3	NA	TRBV11-1	TGTGCCAGCAGCCTGTCCTCTGGAAACACCATATATTTT	CASSLSSGNTIYF
NA	TRBJ1-2	TRBD1	TRBV9	TGTGCCAGCAGCGTCGGGACAGTAAACTATGGCTACACCTTC	CASSVGTVNYGYTF
NA	TRBJ2-5	NA	TRBV7-7	TGTGCTAGCAGCTTAGCCCAGCAAGAGACCCAGTACTTC	CASSLAQQETQYF
NA	TRBJ2-2	NA	TRBV7-2	TGTGCCAGCAGCCCCGAGCGCATTACGGGGGCCGGGGAGCTGTTTTTT	CASSPERITGAGELFF
once	TRBJ1-6	TRBD1	TRBV28	TGTGCCAGCAGTTTAACGGAGGGACAGCTCGATTCACCCCTCCACTTT	CASSLTEGQLDSPLHF
NA	TRBJ2-3	TRBD1	TRBV27	TGTGCCAGCAGCCGACCCGGGGCAGGGGGCTTCCCAGATACGCAGTATTTT	CASSRPGAGGFPDTQYF
few	TRBJ1-5	TRBD1	TRBV29-1	TGCAGCGTTACGACAGGGGGCAATCAGCCCCAGCATTTT	CSVTTGGNQPQHF
few	TRBJ1-1	NA	TRBV30	TGTGCCTGGAGTGGTCAGGGCGCTACTGAAGCTTTCTTT	CAWSGQGATEAFF
NA	TRBJ1-1	NA	TRBV14	TGTGCCAGCAGAGGTCAGGGGGAAGCTTTCTTT	CASRGQGEAFF
NA	TRBJ1-2	NA	TRBV4-1	TGCGCCAGCAGCCAAGTTCTAAGGGGCGACTATGGCTACACCTTC	CASSQVLRGDYGYTF
once	TRBJ1-2	NA	TRBV28	TGTGCCAGCCGGGGGGGGAAAGGCTACACCTTC	CASRGGKGYTF
NA	TRBJ2-1	NA	TRBV19	TGTGCCAGTAGTCCCTCCTTCGGGGGAATCTACAATGAGCAGTTCTTC	CASSPSFGGIYNEQFF
NA	TRBJ2-7	NA	TRBV7-2	TGTGCCAGCAGCTTAGCCGTGGACAGCTCCTACGAGCAGTACTTC	CASSLAVDSSYEQYF
NA	TRBJ2-3	NA	TRBV12-5	TGTGCTAGTGGTTTGGTACGAGGGGTGGGGATCACAGATACGCAGTATTTT	CASGLVRGVGITDTQYF
NA	TRBJ1-1	NA	TRBV7-2	TGTGCCAGCAGCTTAGCTCGGCAGAGTGGCGAAGCTTTCTTT	CASSLARQSGEAFF
NA	TRBJ1-4	NA	TRBV27	TGTGCCAGCAGTCCTGGGGGGGGAAAACTGTTTTTT	CASSPGGGKLFF
NA	TRBJ2-7	NA	TRBV6-5	TGTGCCAGCAGAAACCGGGACACAGCGGGAGAGCAGTACTTC	CASRNRDTAGEQYF
few	TRBJ2-7	NA	TRBV4-1	TGCGCCAGCAGCCAAGCCAGGGCTAGTGAGCAGTACTTC	CASSQARASEQYF
NA	TRBJ2-7	NA	TRBV19	TGTGCCAGTAGTATGCGGGACGGAACCTACGAGCAGTACTTC	CASSMRDGTYEQYF
NA	TRBJ2-7	TRBD1	TRBV12-5	TGTGCTAGTGGACCGGGACAGGGGGCCCACGAGCAGTACTTC	CASGPGQGAHEQYF
NA	TRBJ1-5	NA	TRBV7-2	TGTGCCAGCAGCCCTTATAGCAATCAGCCCCAGCATTTT	CASSPYSNQPQHF
NA	TRBJ2-1	TRBD2	TRBV19	TGTGCCAGTAGTATACACGGAGCGGGAGGGCCTGGTGAGCAGTTCTTC	CASSIHGAGGPGEQFF
NA	TRBJ2-1	TRBD1	TRBV7-2	TGTGCCAGCAGCCCGAGGACAGGAATGAGGAATGAGCAGTTCTTC	CASSPRTGMRNEQFF
NA	TRBJ1-1	NA	TRBV12-5	TGTGCTAGTGGCGTGGGGAGACTGAACACTGAAGCTTTCTTT	CASGVGRLNTEAFF
NA	TRBJ1-5	TRBD1	TRBV30	TGTGCCTGGAGTAAGGGACAGGGGGCACATCAGCCCCAGCATTTT	CAWSKGQGAHQPQHF
NA	TRBJ2-2	TRBD2	TRBV4-3	TGCGCCAGCAGCGCACGGACTAGCGGGGGTAGGACCGGGGAGCTGTTTTTT	CASSARTSGGRTGELFF
NA	TRBJ1-2	NA	TRBV4-3	TGCGCCAGCAGCCCCGCTTCCCTTGAGGGGTCTGGCTACACCTTC	CASSPASLEGSGYTF
NA	TRBJ1-2	NA	TRBV2	TGTGCCAGCAGCGGGACGGTCTATGGCTACACCTTC	CASSGTVYGYTF